This is a list of T cell receptor beta chains from one sample in a study of T cells expressing NK-cell markers. TCRdb reanalyzed the 5' RACE reads and collapses them to one entry per CDR3 protein, without DNA. The sample holds 550,000 or so distinct CDR3 sequences. Sequencing was done on a sample of blood T cells: a sorted CD56 or NKG2C T cell subset, CD4+ or CD8+ T cells, or bulk PBMC T cells (not recorded which). The source of these receptors is a man aged 18 to 30 in good health. CDR3s include the opening cysteine and the closing phenylalanine or tryptophan. Each record gives: J gene, V gene, CDR3 protein.

>TRBJ2-5|TRBV5-1
CASSLAKGLTTETQYF
>TRBJ2-7|TRBV30
CAWSVGQHEQYF
>TRBJ2-3|TRBV28
CASLLNRGYSTDTQYF
>TRBJ1-5|TRBV12-3/TRBV12-4
CASSLLGEGNQPQHF
>TRBJ2-1|TRBV7-9
CAPGTSGANEQFF
>TRBJ2-1|TRBV29-1
CSVVAVTGSRYNEQFF
>TRBJ1-1|TRBV5-1
CASTSNIQGPYTEAFF
>TRBJ2-5|TRBV12-3/TRBV12-4
CASSVRETQYF
>TRBJ1-5|TRBV11-2
CASTDGNQPQHF
>TRBJ1-1|TRBV7-6
CASSSLTSGEGTEAFF
>TRBJ2-5|TRBV6-1
CASSRTSGEETQYF
>TRBJ2-3|TRBV12-3/TRBV12-4
CASSPEREGPTQYF
>TRBJ1-2|TRBV12-3/TRBV12-4
CASRSGGGYGYTF
>TRBJ2-1|TRBV28
CASSPSVRDEQFF
>TRBJ2-1|TRBV18
CASSPYPPLSAGPYNEQFF
>TRBJ2-7|TRBV28
CASSPLGGDFYGQYF
>TRBJ2-3|TRBV7-6
CASSLAGREIGSVDTQYF
>TRBJ2-3|TRBV7-8
CASSRQPDTQYF
>TRBJ2-2|TRBV27
CASSLILRGSGELFF
>TRBJ1-1|TRBV12-3/TRBV12-4
CASSLAGADTEAFF
>TRBJ2-1|TRBV29-1
CSVEGQYNISYNEQFF
>TRBJ2-3|TRBV7-2
CASSARASVSTDTQYF
>TRBJ1-4|TRBV6-5
CASSYSWAGEKLFF
>TRBJ2-4|TRBV7-8
CASSPLFEILENIQYF
>TRBJ1-1|TRBV25-1
CASSELKQGRGEAFF
>TRBJ2-1|TRBV5-1
CASRRAGPEDEQFF
>TRBJ2-3|TRBV9
CASSPPSFTDTQYF
>TRBJ1-6|TRBV20-1
CSARGSPPYNSPLHF
>TRBJ1-4|TRBV7-2
CASSLVSGTNEKLFF
>TRBJ1-1|TRBV5-1
CASLSGTGSLGTEAFF
>TRBJ2-7|TRBV20-1
CSARDYKAYEQYF
>TRBJ2-6|TRBV2
CASSTDSSGANVLTF
>TRBJ2-2|TRBV3-1
CASSHQYVTSGNTGELFF
>TRBJ2-1|TRBV9
CASSVAALAGGYEQFF
>TRBJ2-5|TRBV25-1
CASSDRDGWETQYF
>TRBJ2-1|TRBV10-3
CAISDLWTGGNEQFF
>TRBJ2-3|TRBV18
CASSSRSGSGMDTQYF
>TRBJ2-2|TRBV5-1
CASSLAPSGGANTGELFF
>TRBJ2-1|TRBV4-3
CASSQDSLAGPYNEQFF
>TRBJ2-5|TRBV3-1
CASSQDRASLQETQYF
>TRBJ2-3|TRBV19
CASSGRSLSTDTQYF
>TRBJ2-1|TRBV7-9
CASSLSGQGYNEQFF
>TRBJ2-1|TRBV20-1
CSTPGPYRGNEQFF
>TRBJ1-2|TRBV28
CASSIGTGRGGYTF
>TRBJ2-2|TRBV15
CATSADLRGRVTGELFF
>TRBJ2-5|TRBV14
CASSHLKAGGQETQYF
>TRBJ2-3|TRBV29-1
CSVDRVGDTQYF
>TRBJ2-2|TRBV6-2/TRBV6-3
CASSYVGTSGQSNTGELFF
>TRBJ1-4|TRBV11-1
CASSLAGGRVRGNEKLFF
>TRBJ2-1|TRBV10-3
CAIRARKEANEQFF
>TRBJ2-1|TRBV12-3/TRBV12-4
CASSPGPGREGQGEQFF